The clone carrying this T cell receptor (beta chain) was counted at least ten times. Antigen specificity is unknown. This specimen comes from a study of T cells after posttransplantation cyclophosphamide. Regarding the study as a whole: TRB overlap between skin or GI tissue T cells and blood was limited. Recipient CMV seropositivity and CMV reactivation strongly tracked TRB clonality. Later post-transplant blood repertoires were often dominated by donor CD8+ memory clones.

CDR3 length equals 16 residues. V lost 3 bases to trimming and J lost 0 bases, with 12 bases between them. Germline CDR1 and CDR2: LNHDA and SQIVND (reference sequence). Treatment was busulfan-fludarabine conditioning, a marrow graft, and cyclophosphamide on days +3 and +4. Using immunoSEQ multiplex PCR, the repertoire was profiled, and TCRdb retains in-frame clones only, with some absent. The sample holds roughly 8,000 clones, and no clone turns up only once. This sample comprised PBMCs, obtained after allogeneic stem cell transplant with posttransplant cyclophosphamide. The rearrangement joins TRBV19 to TRBJ2-1; maybe TRBD2 (6 bases). The receptor was derived from a female patient aged 50-60 years who received an allogeneic stem cell transplant from a related donor, was CMV-positive, and had no GVHD. The graft donor may have given rise to some T cells. CDR3 in amino acids: CASSISGYLSYNEQFF. Here the CDR3 DNA reads TGTGCCAGTAGTATTAGCGGTTACCTCTCCTACAATGAGCAGTTCTTC.